A single sample gave rise to the 32 T cell receptor beta chains below, sequenced in a study of human T cells and chemical hapten exposure. MiXCR, run by TCRdb on the RACE reads, gives a single entry per CDR3 protein. The sample consists of tens of thousands of distinct CDR3 sequences, 7% to 8% of them appearing once. The time point was: patch test 1, 2 weeks after DPC sensitization. Treatment here: therapeutic diphenylcyclopropenone sensitization with weekly scalp DPC. Specimen: whole blood, collected in connection with sensitization to the hapten diphenylcyclopropenone (DPC). All receptors derive from a woman aged 30 to 39 with alopecia areata. Some clones in this sample may be carry-over from other donors' samples.

This clonotype was seen a handful of times. In DNA form, the CDR3 reads TGTGCCAGCGGCTCTGGGGCCAACGTCCTGACTTTC. It specifies CASGSGANVLTF. The J gene is TRBJ2-6, the V gene TRBV6-6, with D unresolved. CDR3 size: 12 residues. Germline-derived CDR1 and CDR2 are MNHNY and SVGAGI (reference sequence). The V end lost 8 bases, the J end lost 0 bases, and 2 bases lay between the germline ends.

This clonotype was detected only a few times. The CDR3 DNA is TGCGCCAGCAGCTTAGCGACAGTGAACACTGAAGCTTTCTTT. Amino acid sequence: CASSLATVNTEAFF. The rearrangement joins TRBV5-1 to TRBJ1-1; a possible D gene is TRBD1 (5 bases). Trimming shortened V by 2 bases and J by 0 bases, and 8 bases separated the two germline ends. This CDR3 spans 14 amino acids. CDR1 is SGHRS, CDR2 YFSETQ, per germline. Based on the CDR3 plus reference TRBV5-1 and TRBJ1-1, the full variable domain is KAGVTQTPRYLIKTRGQQVTLSCSPISGHRSVSWYQQTPGQGLQFLFEYFSETQRNKGNFPGRFSGRQFSNSRSEMNVSTLELGDSALYLCASSLATVNTEAFFGQGTRLTVV.

This clonotype was observed at least ten times. The chain combines TRBV12-3 or TRBV12-4 with TRBJ1-1, with no clear D. CDR3 length: 14 amino acids. V shed 3 bases and J shed 1 base, with 9 bases lying between them. The CDR3 DNA reads as TGTGCCAGCAGTTTCTCGGCAGCGAACACTGAAGCTTTCTTT. Translation: CASSFSAANTEAFF.

This clonotype showed up just a few times. The rearrangement uses TRBV6-5 and TRBJ1-2; no reliable D call. CDR1 is MNHEY, CDR2 SVGAGI, per germline. The CDR3 is made up of 15 amino acids. Trimming took 0 bases from V and 4 from J, leaving 12 bases between them. The CDR3 loop is CASSYSLDTVYGYTF. The CDR3 DNA is TGTGCCAGCAGTTACTCTCTCGACACAGTCTATGGCTACACCTTC.

This clonotype came up many times. V is TRBV12-3 or TRBV12-4 and J is TRBJ1-2; 11 nucleotides line up with TRBD1. Trimming removed 6 bases from V and 6 bases from J; junction bases left unmatched: 6. The CDR3 length is 14 residues. The CDR3 DNA follows: TGTGCCAGCAGCCCCGGACAGGGGGCCCATGGCTACACCTTC. Protein: CASSPGQGAHGYTF.

This clonotype has a count of ten or more. J is TRBJ1-1 and V is TRBV29-1; TRBD1 matches 7 bases. From germline, CDR1 is SQVTM and CDR2 ANQGSEA. V shed 4 bases, J shed 6 bases, and the junction held 11 bases outside the gene matches. This CDR3 region has 14 residues. CDR3 DNA: TGCAGCGTTGTTCTCGACAGGGCCAGGCCTGAAGCTTTCTTT. Translated: CSVVLDRARPEAFF.

The J gene is TRBJ2-3, the V gene TRBV5-1; D unclear. Per the germline V gene, CDR1 is SGHRS and CDR2 is YFSETQ. V was trimmed by 9 bases and J by 0 bases, leaving 11 bases between them. The CDR3 has 13 amino acids. CDR3 sequence reads: CATKDGSTDTQYF. CDR3 DNA sequence: TGCGCCACCAAAGACGGGAGCACAGATACGCAGTATTTT. Full variable domain (rest looked up from reference TRBV5-1 and TRBJ2-3): KAGVTQTPRYLIKTRGQQVTLSCSPISGHRSVSWYQQTPGQGLQFLFEYFSETQRNKGNFPGRFSGRQFSNSRSEMNVSTLELGDSALYLCATKDGSTDTQYFGPGTRLTVL.

This chain links TRBV4-1 with TRBJ2-3; D unclear. Trimming pared 0 bases from V and 4 bases from J, leaving 5 bases between. CDR1 and CDR2 (germline): MGHRA, YSYEKL. CDR3 length equals 13 residues. The CDR3 region is CASSQEHPDTQYF. In nucleotides, the CDR3 is TGCGCCAGCAGCCAAGAACACCCAGATACGCAGTATTTT.

The genes are TRBV6-2 or TRBV6-3 and TRBJ2-7; the D is unclear. Germline V gene sequence: CDR1 MNHEY, CDR2 SVGEGT. The CDR3 totals 11 residues. The V end was cut by 6 bases, the J end by 6 bases, with 9 bases between. The CDR3 nucleotides are TGTGCCAGCAGCGACGACTCCGAGCAGTACTTC. Its protein product is CASSDDSEQYF.

There are many counts of this clonotype. The genes are TRBV9 and TRBJ2-1; 9 bases are shared with TRBD2. CDR1 is SGDLS, CDR2 YYNGEE, per germline. Losses at the gene ends were 0 bases for V and 7 bases for J; bases not matched to a gene: 11. The CDR3 sequence is 17 residues long. CDR3 nucleotide sequence: TGTGCCAGCAGCGTAGCTCGTTTGCAGCGGGGGGTGAATGAGCAGTTCTTC. Translation: CASSVARLQRGVNEQFF.

Ten or more counts support this clonotype. The V gene is TRBV3-1, the J gene TRBJ2-1; D possibly matches TRBD1 or TRBD2 (5 bases each). Germline V gene sequence: CDR1 LGHDT, CDR2 YNNKEL (reference sequence). The ends were cut back, 3 bases at V and 5 bases at J, with 14 bases in the middle. CDR3 size: 15 residues. In DNA, the CDR3 is TGTGCCAGCAGCCATTACGGGACGGTCGACAATGAGCAGTTCTTC. It encodes CASSHYGTVDNEQFF.

This clonotype was counted ten times or more. The chain carries TRBV20-1 and TRBJ2-3; TRBD2 aligns across 11 bases. The CDR3 runs to 14 residues. CDR1 and CDR2 (germline): DFQATT, SNEGSKA (reference sequence). V dropped 6 bases and J dropped 0; count of bases not matched to a gene: 2. The CDR3 here is CSARLAGSTDTQYF. The CDR3 nucleotides read TGCAGTGCCAGACTAGCGGGGAGCACAGATACGCAGTATTTT.

This clonotype came up many times. This rearrangement joins TRBV20-1 to TRBJ2-7, with 13 bases fitting TRBD2. The CDR3 is 15 residues long. Germline CDR1 DFQATT, CDR2 SNEGSKA (reference sequence). With 0 bases clipped from V and 5 bases from J, the junction kept 4 bases outside the gene matches. The CDR3 reads CSARESGLAGDEQYF. Written as DNA, the CDR3 is TGCAGTGCTAGAGAATCAGGACTAGCGGGGGACGAGCAGTACTTC.

This clonotype has a handful of counts. The chain combines TRBV5-1 with TRBJ1-2, with TRBD1 identical over 7 bases. Germline V gene sequence: CDR1 SGHRS, CDR2 YFSETQ. V gave up 4 bases and J gave up 8 bases; unmatched junction bases: 14. The CDR3 covers 15 residues. As DNA, the CDR3 is TGCGCCAGCAGCCCTGAGGGACAGACCCGGAGCGGCTACACCTTC. The encoded protein is CASSPEGQTRSGYTF.

This clonotype was observed many times. The chain carries TRBV11-2 and TRBJ2-3, with 9 positions matching TRBD2. The CDR3 spans 16 residues. The trim removed 2 bases at V and 4 bases at J, leaving 7 bases unmatched. Germline V gene sequence: CDR1 SGHAT, CDR2 FQNNGV. The CDR3 reads CASSLPGAGGADTQYF. The CDR3 coding sequence is TGTGCCAGCAGCTTACCCGGAGCGGGGGGAGCAGATACGCAGTATTTT.

In its sample, this clonotype was seen a few times. The rearrangement joins TRBV5-6 to TRBJ2-7, with 7 bases identical to TRBD1. The trim removed 5 bases at V and 2 bases at J, leaving 4 bases unmatched. CDR3 length equals 13 residues. Germline V gene lookup returns CDR1 SGHDT and CDR2 YYEEEE. CDR3 in DNA: TGTGCCAGCAGACGGGACAGCCCCTACGAGCAGTACTTC. Encoded protein: CASRRDSPYEQYF.

This clonotype has a count of ten or more. This chain links TRBV5-1 with TRBJ2-7; 7 nucleotides line up with TRBD2. The CDR3 consists of 15 residues. The junction had 7 bases not matched to a gene; V was cut back by 3 bases and J by 1 base. CDR1 and CDR2 from the germline V gene are SGHRS and YFSETQ. In DNA form, the CDR3 reads TGCGCCAGCAGCTGGGGGGGTAAAGCGTCCTACGAGCAGTACTTC. It yields the protein CASSWGGKASYEQYF.

This clonotype was observed a handful of times. This may arise from a read error, as a much more abundant clone is one base away. The CDR3 DNA sequence: TGTGCCAGCAGCGGATCTGGACACAATGAGCAGTTCTTC. It specifies CASSGSGHNEQFF. The chain carries TRBV9 and TRBJ2-1; D ambiguous. CDR3 size: 13 residues. V gave up 3 bases and J gave up 5 bases, with 9 bases separating them. CDR1 is SGDLS and CDR2 is YYNGEE in the germline V gene.

This sequence joins TRBV12-3 or TRBV12-4 and TRBJ2-7; TRBD1 matches at 9 bases. CDR3 size: 15 residues. J lost 3 bases, V lost 6 bases, and 9 bases had no gene match. The CDR3 sequence is CASRATGGIGYEQYF. The CDR3 DNA follows: TGTGCCAGCAGGGCGACAGGGGGAATCGGCTACGAGCAGTACTTC.

This clonotype was counted at least ten times. The chain combines TRBV7-2 with TRBJ1-4; tentatively, D is TRBD1 (5 bases). V lost 6 bases and J 4 bases, leaving 12 bases between the germline ends. Germline-derived CDR1 and CDR2 are SGHTA and FQGNSA. This CDR3 region has 14 residues. CDR3 DNA: TGTGCCAGCAGTCAGGACACGAATAATGAAAAACTGTTTTTT. This encodes CASSQDTNNEKLFF.

This clonotype came up a few times. V and J are TRBV5-4 and TRBJ2-1, with TRBD2 identical over 11 bases. Germline V gene sequence: CDR1 SGHNT, CDR2 YYREEE (reference sequence). This CDR3 contains 16 residues. The J segment lost 7 bases and the V segment lost 4 bases, leaving 10 bases of the junction unmatched. Here the CDR3 reads CASSLDSGGARNEQFF. Written as DNA, the CDR3 is TGTGCCAGCAGCCTAGATAGCGGGGGGGCGAGGAATGAGCAGTTCTTC.

Turning to this clonotype: Mismatch with germline at one junction end may stem from a read error. The chain recombines TRBV5-1 with TRBJ1-5, with 7 positions matching TRBD1. Germline CDR1 reads SGHRS; CDR2 reads YFSETQ. The CDR3 spans 15 residues. CDR3 sequence (DNA): TGCGCCAGCAGCTTGGATCCAGGGGGAGTGCAGCCCCAGAATTTT. It encodes CASSLDPGGVQPQNF.

The table lists this clonotype with many counts. The J gene is TRBJ2-7, the V gene TRBV29-1; D might be TRBD1 (6 bases). CDR1 is SQVTM, CDR2 ANQGSEA, per germline. The CDR3 length is 14 residues. Deletions cut 1 base from V and 2 bases from J, with 12 bases between. The CDR3 coding sequence is TGCAGCGTTGAAGGTGAGGGGGAAACCTACGAGCAGTACTTC. As protein: CSVEGEGETYEQYF.

Ten or more counts support this clonotype. The V gene is TRBV7-9, the J gene TRBJ1-5, with D perhaps TRBD1 (6 bases). Trimming pared 11 bases from V and 2 bases from J, leaving 16 bases between. CDR1 is SEHNR, CDR2 FQNEAQ, per germline (reference sequence). This CDR3 spans 14 amino acids. CDR3 sequence (DNA): TGTGCCGGCCAGACAGGAGGGGGCAATCAGCCCCAGCATTTT. This translates into CAGQTGGGNQPQHF.

In its sample, this clonotype was seen a few times. The rearrangement uses TRBV5-1 and TRBJ1-4; 7 bases line up with TRBD1. This CDR3 is built from 16 residues. The V and J ends lost 2 bases and 0 bases, in that order; junction bases with no gene match: 4. Per the germline V gene, CDR1 is SGHRS and CDR2 is YFSETQ. CDR3 sequence (DNA): TGCGCCAGCAGCTTAGACAGGGTTGCAACTAATGAAAAACTGTTTTTT. This codes for CASSLDRVATNEKLFF.

About this clonotype: A read error may explain this, as a much larger clone is one base away. This chain links TRBV7-8 with TRBJ2-7, with TRBD1 matching 7 bases. The germline CDR1 and CDR2 sequences are SGHVS and FQNEAQ. The CDR3 sequence is 13 residues long. The DNA of the CDR3 is TGTGTCAGCGCCCCGGACAGGCACTACGAGCAGTACTTC. The encoded protein is CVSAPDRHYEQYF.

This clonotype has at least ten counts. The chain uses TRBV7-9 and TRBJ1-3; weak D call: TRBD1 (6 bases). CDR1 is SEHNR and CDR2 is FQNEAQ in the germline V gene (reference sequence). Deletions cut 1 base from V and 0 bases from J, with 10 bases between. The CDR3 has 16 amino acids. The CDR3 sequence: CASSLGDMSSGNTIYF. CDR3 in DNA: TGTGCCAGCAGCTTAGGGGACATGAGCTCTGGAAACACCATATATTTT.

This clonotype was detected ten times or more. The chain uses TRBV20-1 and TRBJ2-5, with 9 bases lining up with TRBD1. V dropped 3 bases and J dropped 2; count of bases not matched to a gene: 7. Germline CDR1 reads DFQATT; CDR2 reads SNEGSKA (reference sequence). This CDR3 has 15 amino acids. The CDR3, as DNA: TGCAGTGCTAGGGGTCCCGGGACAGGGCAAGAGACCCAGTACTTC. As protein: CSARGPGTGQETQYF.

The table lists this clonotype with many counts. V and J are TRBV12-3 or TRBV12-4 and TRBJ1-5; D gene unclear. The CDR3 is 11 residues long. V was trimmed by 4 bases and J by 11 bases, leaving 9 bases between them. DNA for the CDR3: TGTGCCAGCAGTTCGCAAGGGTCCCAGCATTTT. Amino acid sequence: CASSSQGSQHF.

This clonotype has more than one count but fewer than ten. This sequence joins TRBV12-3 or TRBV12-4 and TRBJ1-4, with D possibly being TRBD1 (5 bases). The CDR3 loop spans 14 amino acids. Trimming took off 5 bases at V and 4 bases at J, with 11 bases between the two ends. This CDR3 reads CASSEQVSNEKLFF. The CDR3 DNA reads TGTGCCAGCAGTGAACAGGTTAGTAATGAAAAACTGTTTTTT.

The chain has TRBV7-2 and TRBJ1-6, with D maybe TRBD1 (5 bases). The germline V gene encodes CDR1 SGHTA and CDR2 FQGNSA. CDR3 size: 15 residues. Trimming removed 5 bases from V and 6 bases from J, with 14 bases in between. CDR3 residues: CASSPQAFRNSPLHF. DNA of the CDR3: TGTGCCAGCAGCCCACAGGCCTTTCGTAATTCACCCCTCCACTTT.

This clonotype was picked up a small number of times. The CDR3 DNA reads TGTGCCATCAGCGATGGTAGAAGAACTGAAGCTTTCTTT. This encodes CAISDGRRTEAFF. The V call is TRBV10-3, the J call TRBJ1-1; D remains ambiguous. The CDR3 sequence is 13 residues long. Trimming removed 6 bases from V and 5 bases from J, with 13 bases in between. From germline, CDR1 is ENHRY and CDR2 SYGVKD.